The following is a T cell receptor beta chain sequence with its context. This record belongs to a study of blood T cell repertoires in COVID-19. The CDR3 contains 12 residues. Trimming pared 3 bases from V and 8 bases from J, leaving 7 bases between. Only in-frame clones appear in the TCRdb table, and some are missing; sequencing was by immunoSEQ multiplex PCR. The repertoire includes more than 120,000 clones, roughly 86% of them detected once, and approximately 0.98% sits in the top ten. The sample consisted of peripheral blood. V is TRBV12-3 or TRBV12-4 and J is TRBJ1-4; D remains unclear. This receptor was identified in a woman aged 45-65 years with acute or convalescent COVID-19. The CDR3 loop is CASSLSVEKLFF. DNA of the CDR3: TGTGCCAGCAGTTTGAGTGTAGAAAAACTGTTTTTT.